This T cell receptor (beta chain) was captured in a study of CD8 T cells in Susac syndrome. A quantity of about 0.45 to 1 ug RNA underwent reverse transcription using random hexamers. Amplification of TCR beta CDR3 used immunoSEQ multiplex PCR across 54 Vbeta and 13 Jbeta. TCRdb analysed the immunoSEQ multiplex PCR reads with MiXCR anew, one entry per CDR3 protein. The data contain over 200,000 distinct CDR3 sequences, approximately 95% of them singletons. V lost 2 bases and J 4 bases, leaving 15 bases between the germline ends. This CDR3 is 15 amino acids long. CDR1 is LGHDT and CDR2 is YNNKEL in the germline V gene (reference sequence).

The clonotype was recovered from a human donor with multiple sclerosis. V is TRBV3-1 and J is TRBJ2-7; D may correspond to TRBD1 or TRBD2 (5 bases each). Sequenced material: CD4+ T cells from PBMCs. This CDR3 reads CASSQPLGTGYEQYF. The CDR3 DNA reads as TGTGCCAGCAGCCAACCCCTTGGGACGGGGTACGAGCAGTACTTC.